This paragraph covers one T cell receptor (beta chain) sequence. This clonotype was seen ten or more times. No much larger clonotype is one base removed from it; base qualities were not supplied. The CDR3 starts with the cysteine, ends with the phenylalanine, and has 16 residues. Only the CDR3 DNA stays, 48 bases, in frame from base 1. The V end loses 1 base and the J end loses 2 bases, and a stretch of 12 bases separates them. CDR1 and CDR2 are read off the germline V gene (reference sequence) as DFQATT and SNEGSKA. PBMCs were labeled with CellTrace CFSE and were cultured for more than 5 days in RPMI containing about 8% human serum plus peptide pools at approximately 0.93 ug/mL each. Unfixed proliferating CD4 T cells were sorted on a BD FACSAria as live CD56-CD19-CD16-CD3+CD4+ CFSE-low cells. The enrolled adults were healthy, and microneutralization screening showed them to be seronegative for ZIKV, JEV, YFV, DENV and WNV. The samples were taken from a phase 1, double-blinded, randomized, placebo-controlled trial testing an alum-adjuvanted Zika purified-inactivated virus (ZPIV) vaccine. Peripheral blood mononuclear cells were isolated by standard procedure and stored frozen in liquid nitrogen until use.

The receptor library was made with 5' RACE. Before sequencing, the TCRbeta libraries were pooled in amounts proportional to the number of cells sorted for each library. Total RNA was extracted from sorted cells with RNAzol RT, and cDNA was synthesized with an oligo(dT) primer and a template-switching oligo. The TCRbeta V-CDR3-J region was amplified by PCR between a SMARTer oligo primer and a TCRbeta constant-region primer using Kapa HiFi. A second PCR added Illumina adaptors and sample-specific index barcodes, with HighPrep bead cleanup and Bioanalyzer confirmation of a roughly 650 bp band. Libraries were sequenced on an Illumina MiSeq with 2x151 bp paired-end reads. In the source study's methods: An in-house Java program demultiplexed the reads, while MiXCR assigned TCRbeta annotations and counted clonotypes. To assess repertoire overlap, Morisita-Horn indices from the R package vegan were used, along with UPGMA clustering and Circos plots of recurring clonotypes. Shannon diversity and richness were normalized to the maximum possible value based on input cell numbers, so that values between 0 and 1 were obtained. CDR3beta sequences were aligned using MUSCLE, distances were calculated using SeqinR, and multidimensional scaling was plotted in R. In TCRdb, the public reads were trimmed at Q25 with fastp and aligned with MiXCR, with productive beta chains retained. Identical CDR3 proteins give one entry, which carries the most common genes and DNA. The V and J calls shown here were made by TCRdb, not taken from the authors' results. The sample table lists 600 or so distinct CDR3 sequences, more than 1.5% of them with a count of one. The ten largest account for 30% to 40% of the sample.

This specimen comes from a study of Japanese encephalitis immunity and Zika vaccine responses (dated by TCRdb to the early 2020s). General notes on the study: Each included participant got alum-adjuvanted ZPIV three times, at weeks 0, 4 and 28, with every dose being 5.0 ug. A two-dose regimen of JEV vaccine (IXIARO), with doses given 28 days apart, was administered to around 12 participants two to three months before the first ZPIV dose. Before ZPIV, twelve participants were given one dose of YFV vaccine (YF-VAX), while 10 or so participants were flavivirus-naive. For TCR sequencing, roughly six representative participants were selected from each pre-vaccination group, and samples were taken at week 0 (after pre-vaccination, before ZPIV) and at week 52. TCR repertoires were also analyzed from three flavivirus-naive individuals at weeks 2, 6 and 52 after starting ZPIV vaccination. The stimulations used peptide pools from ZIKV structural proteins divided into flavivirus-conserved and non-conserved sets, or JEV or YFV peptides that matched the pre-vaccination. The ZIKV peptides, 15-mers that overlapped by 11 residues, were chosen for containing NetMHCpan/NetMHCII-predicted epitopes with affinity below 50 nM. The study examined whether earlier vaccination against Japanese encephalitis virus (JEV) or yellow fever virus (YFV) influenced CD4 T cell responses to the Zika vaccine. What the research found in general, with its limitations: The individual peptides behind the cross-reactive responses were not identified because limits on sample size made peptide-pool deconvolution impossible. In JEV-pre-vaccinated donors, the repertoire richness of CD4 T cells responding to conserved ZIKV epitopes decreased significantly after ZPIV. Only a few individuals showed CD8 T cell responses to ZIKV peptide pools, and those responses were very low in magnitude. Repertoire similarity across time-points and stimulations was higher in JEV-pre-vaccinated donors than in YFV-pre-vaccinated donors, indicating more clonotypes shared between ZIKV and JEV stimulation. The analysis was restricted to a subset of trial participants with three doses and adequate samples, and the entire vaccinated cohort was not analyzed. Samples clustered by participant with no similarity between individuals, suggesting no public TCRs were detected.

Sequenced material: antigen-activated CD4+ T cells from blood, cultured, taken during a Zika inactivated vaccine study. The TCR originated in an adult man who received an inactivated Zika virus vaccine. Rearrangement joined TRBV20-1 to TRBJ2-6; the D gene is possibly TRBD1, with 5 bases matching. The CDR3 in this case is CSARAYQGAGANVLTF. The nucleotide sequence is TGCAGTGCTAGAGCCTACCAGGGTGCTGGGGCCAACGTCCTGACTTTC.